The 5 T cell receptor beta chains below all came from one sample that was sequenced in a study of metastatic and nonmetastatic thyroid tumors (TCRdb year 2020). Receptor libraries were prepared by PCR. For sequencing, an Illumina HiSeq 4000 was employed. In TCRdb, the public reads were trimmed at Q25 with fastp and aligned with MiXCR, with productive beta chains retained. The sample table records approximately 28,000 clones; roughly a quarter of these occur just once. The ten biggest clones cover more than 14% of the sample. No treatment had been received by any patient before thyroid surgery. The material sequenced was blood. Every receptor here comes from a female donor with papillary thyroid cancer or a benign thyroid nodule (not recorded which). Some clones in this sample may be carry-over from other donors' samples.

This clone has a handful of counts. One end of the junction fails to match germline, which may point to a read error. The V call is TRBV15, the J call TRBJ2-3; a weak D match, TRBD2 (5 bases). The germline gives CDR1 LNHNV, CDR2 YYDKDF (reference sequence). The CDR3 is made up of 12 amino acids. The CDR3 region is CSTSRGSDTQYF. The CDR3 coding sequence is TGTTCCACCAGCAGAGGGTCAGATACGCAGTATTTT.

This clone has only a few counts. Mismatch with germline at one junction end may stem from a read error. The chain combines TRBV12-3 or TRBV12-4 with TRBJ2-2, with D perhaps matching TRBD2 (5 bases). CDR3 length equals 14 residues. The CDR3 protein is CASSLATWFGDLFF. Written as DNA, the CDR3 is TGTGCCAGCAGTTTAGCGACATGGTTCGGGGATCTGTTTTTT.

The V gene is TRBV20-1, the J gene TRBJ2-7; 9 positions match TRBD2. CDR3 length: 18 amino acids. The V gene's germline CDR1 is DFQATT and CDR2 SNEGSKA (reference sequence). Unmatched junction bases numbered 12, after V lost 0 bases and J lost 0 bases. This chain's CDR3 is CSARDERTSALYSYEQYF. The DNA for the CDR3 is TGCAGTGCTAGAGACGAAAGGACTAGCGCCCTTTACTCCTACGAGCAGTACTTC.

This chain joins TRBV5-6 and TRBJ1-5; 9 bases fit TRBD1. The V and J ends lost 0 bases and 6 bases, in that order; junction bases with no gene match: 7. Germline CDR1 is SGHDT and CDR2 is YYEEEE. This CDR3 has 16 amino acids. Written as DNA, the CDR3 is TGTGCCAGCAGCTTGGCCAAGGGACAGGGTCCTCAGCCCCAGCATTTT. This encodes CASSLAKGQGPQPQHF.

The rearrangement uses TRBV20-1 and TRBJ2-5; maybe TRBD2 (6 bases). This CDR3 comprises 16 residues. CDR1 and CDR2 from the germline V gene are DFQATT and SNEGSKA (reference sequence). V lost 1 base, J lost 5 bases, and 20 bases lay in between. The CDR3 loop reads CSARAVIARDWETQYF. DNA for the CDR3: TGCAGTGCTAGAGCCGTTATCGCGAGGGACTGGGAGACCCAGTACTTC.